The present entry profiles one TCR beta chain with its context. Per the authors' pipeline: Amplifying reference gene primers gave estimates of nucleated cell counts. Only in-frame clones appear in the TCRdb table, and some are missing; sequencing was by immunoSEQ multiplex PCR. V, J and clone size derive from that table, while D and trimming were established from the DNA sequence. The table shows about 67,000 clones, with roughly 89% occurring only once. This specimen belongs to a study of blood T cell repertoires in COVID-19. Background on the study: Acute-phase and convalescent COVID-19 samples originated in the United States, Italy and Spain.

CDR3 length: 16 residues. V was trimmed by 0 bases and J by 7 bases, leaving 18 bases between them. The germline CDR1 and CDR2 sequences are SNHLY and FYNNEI. Specimen: peripheral blood. This rearrangement joins TRBV2 to TRBJ1-2; D possibly corresponds to TRBD1 (6 bases). The clonotype comes from a woman aged 80 or over with acute or convalescent COVID-19. CDR3: CASSEAGAGALFGYTF. For the CDR3, the DNA is TGTGCCAGCAGTGAAGCGGGGGCAGGGGCTCTGTTTGGCTACACCTTC.